Here is one T cell receptor beta chain with its context. Its specificity is not known. This CDR3 contains 13 residues. The V segment lost 7 bases and the J segment 0 bases; nucleotides outside the gene matches: 2. Germline assignment: CDR1 DFQATT and CDR2 SNEGSKA (reference sequence). Tagging with unique molecular identifiers was a feature of the TCR beta cDNA libraries. One entry per CDR3 protein, called by TCRdb with MiXCR from the PCR reads. The sample has 750,000 to 900,000 distinct CDR3 sequences; more than 45% are singletons. This specimen comes from a study of post-analysis software for immune sequencing data. Study outcomes and limitations: With TRBV5-6, TRBV5-1 and TRBV20-1 included, 4 to 6 TRBV segments were more frequent in patients than in controls.

This receptor was obtained from a girl aged 10-17 years with multiple sclerosis. This chain joins TRBV20-1 and TRBJ2-2, with 7 bases that match TRBD2. What was sequenced was blood. The CDR3 protein is CSGTSANTGELFF. The CDR3, as DNA: TGCAGTGGTACTAGCGCGAACACCGGGGAGCTGTTTTTT.